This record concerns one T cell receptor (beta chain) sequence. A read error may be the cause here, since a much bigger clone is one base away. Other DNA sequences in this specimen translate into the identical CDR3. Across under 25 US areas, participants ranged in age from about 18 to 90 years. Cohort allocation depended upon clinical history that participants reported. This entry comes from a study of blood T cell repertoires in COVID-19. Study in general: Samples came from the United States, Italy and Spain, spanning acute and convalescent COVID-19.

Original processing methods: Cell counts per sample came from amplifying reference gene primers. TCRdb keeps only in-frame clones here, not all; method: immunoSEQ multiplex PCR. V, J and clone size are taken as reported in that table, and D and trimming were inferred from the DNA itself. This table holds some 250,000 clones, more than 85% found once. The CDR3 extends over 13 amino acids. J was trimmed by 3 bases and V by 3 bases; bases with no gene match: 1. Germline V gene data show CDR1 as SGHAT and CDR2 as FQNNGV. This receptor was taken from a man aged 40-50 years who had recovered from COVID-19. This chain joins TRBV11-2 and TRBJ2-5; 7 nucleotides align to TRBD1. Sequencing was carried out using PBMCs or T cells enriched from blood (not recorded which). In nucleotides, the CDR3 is TGTGCCAGCAGCTTTACAGGGGAAGAGACCCAGTACTTC. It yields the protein CASSFTGEETQYF.